The source of this T cell receptor (beta chain) is a study of blood T cell repertoires in COVID-19. Looking at the study overall: Researchers got acute and convalescent COVID-19 samples from the United States, Italy and Spain.

Participants, about 18 to 90 years old, spanned 25 or so US areas. Participants reported their clinical history, and cohort assignment relied on those reports. The recovered donors of Cohort 3 showed two negative PCRs, clearance, or symptom resolution. Clones were read by immunoSEQ multiplex PCR, and TCRdb kept only the in-frame ones, dropping some. The profile shows around 200,000 clones, 75% to 90% of them singletons. Material for sequencing was PBMCs or T cells enriched from blood (not recorded which). This sequence originates from a man in his forties or fifties who had recovered from COVID-19.

CDR3 sequence: CASSLGLAGWRGADTQYF. The CDR3 nucleotides read TGTGCCAGCAGCTTGGGTCTAGCGGGATGGCGCGGAGCAGATACGCAGTATTTT. The chain joins TRBV5-8 to TRBJ2-3; TRBD2 matches 9 bases. This CDR3 is 18 amino acids long. CDR1 SGHTS and CDR2 YDEGEE come from the germline V gene. J was trimmed by 4 bases and V by 0 bases; bases with no gene match: 12.